Shown below are 5 T cell receptor beta chains from a single sample sequenced in a study of CD8 T cells in ankylosing spondylitis. TCRdb itself ran the 5' RACE reads through MiXCR, one entry per CDR3 protein. The sample has 250,000 to 350,000 distinct CDR3 sequences, less than 25% seen once. The specimen sequenced was blood, either unsorted or a sorted T cell fraction (not recorded which). The receptors originated from a female donor with ankylosing spondylitis or in good health (not recorded which).

This clonotype was seen at least ten times. The chain links TRBV12-3 or TRBV12-4 to TRBJ2-7; TRBD1 aligns across 9 bases. The trim removed 6 bases at V and 1 base at J, leaving 4 bases unmatched. This CDR3 comprises 14 residues. The CDR3 DNA reads TGTGCCAGCAGGCGGACAGGGGAATCCTACGAGCAGTACTTC. Encoded protein: CASRRTGESYEQYF.

V is TRBV7-9 and J is TRBJ2-1; 7 bases are a match to TRBD2. Germline assignment: CDR1 SEHNR and CDR2 FQNEAQ (reference sequence). With 2 bases clipped from V and 0 bases from J, the junction kept 4 bases outside the gene matches. CDR3 length: 16 amino acids. The CDR3 DNA follows: TGTGCCAGCAGCTTAACGAGCGGGGCCTCCTACAATGAGCAGTTCTTC. It codes for CASSLTSGASYNEQFF. The variable domain in full, with the rest retrieved from reference TRBV7-9 and TRBJ2-1, is DTGVSQNPRHKITKRGQNVTFRCDPISEHNRLYWYRQTLGQGPEFLTYFQNEAQLEKSRLLSDRFSAERPKGSFSTLEIQRTEQGDSAMYLCASSLTSGASYNEQFFGPGTRLTVL.

This clonotype was found a few times. The chain couples TRBV12-3 or TRBV12-4 to TRBJ2-7; unclear D gene. The CDR3 is 13 amino acids. Between the trimmed V and J ends, which lost 0 bases and 2 bases, there was a span of 5 bases. The CDR3 region has the DNA TGTGCCAGCAGTTTAGCGCTTACCTACGAGCAGTACTTC. It codes for CASSLALTYEQYF.

The chain carries TRBV10-2 and TRBJ2-7, with D possibly being TRBD2 (6 bases). This CDR3 has 19 amino acids. Germline values: CDR1 WSHSY, CDR2 SAAADI. The ends were cut back, 0 bases at V and 4 bases at J, with 25 bases in the middle. DNA of the CDR3: TGCGCCAGCAGTGAGTCGATGGGTGCTGGGGCGGGAAGGGAATACGAGCAGTACTTC. Its translation: CASSESMGAGAGREYEQYF.

This clonotype was observed a handful of times. The rearrangement joins TRBV5-5 to TRBJ2-7; D remains unclear. V lost 0 bases, J lost 0 bases, and 4 bases lay in between. Germline CDR1 and CDR2: SGHKS and YYEKEE (reference sequence). The CDR3 is made up of 13 amino acids. Here the CDR3 DNA reads TGTGCCAGCAGCTTGGCTATCTCCTACGAGCAGTACTTC. Translated, it gives CASSLAISYEQYF.